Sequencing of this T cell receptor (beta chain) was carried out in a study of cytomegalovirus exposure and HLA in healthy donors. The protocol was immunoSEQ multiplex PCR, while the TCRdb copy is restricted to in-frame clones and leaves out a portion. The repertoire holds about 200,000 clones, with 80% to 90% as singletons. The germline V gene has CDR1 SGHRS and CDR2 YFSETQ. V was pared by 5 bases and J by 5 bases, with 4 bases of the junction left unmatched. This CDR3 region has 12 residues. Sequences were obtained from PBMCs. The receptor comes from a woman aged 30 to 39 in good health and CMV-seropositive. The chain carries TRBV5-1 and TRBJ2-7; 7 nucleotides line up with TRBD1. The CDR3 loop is CASSTGADEQYF. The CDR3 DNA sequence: TGCGCCAGCAGTACAGGGGCGGACGAGCAGTACTTC.